This T cell receptor beta chain was sequenced during a study of beta chain features in type 1 diabetes. Study results and caveats: Significant though moderate, a shortening of TCRB CDR3s appeared in all four CD4+ subsets of Type 1 diabetes patients.

The entirety of the isolated RNA underwent reverse transcription, so expressed TCRB transcripts were sequenced. Clones were sequenced by immunoSEQ multiplex PCR, and TCRdb holds only the in-frame ones, with some missing. The sample has 50,000 to 70,000 clones, 40% to 65% seen once. Note on this clone: The target antigen is unknown. Other DNA sequences in the same sample also yield this CDR3.

The source material was Tregs from blood. The TCR comes from a woman aged 40-49 years with type 1 diabetes.

The CDR3 DNA reads as TGCGCCAGCAGCTTGGCCGGTGAGACCCAGTACTTC. Amino acid sequence: CASSLAGETQYF. The chain uses TRBV5-1 and TRBJ2-5; D gene uncertain. The CDR3 is 12 residues long. Germline CDR1 reads SGHRS; CDR2 reads YFSETQ. Trimming took 0 bases from V and 5 from J, leaving 5 bases between them.